The 31 T cell receptor beta chains reported below all come from one sample, sequenced in a study of blood T cell repertoires in COVID-19 (TCRdb year 2020). Libraries were made using the immunoSEQ multiplex PCR assay. TCRdb took this table from immuneACCESS and kept in-frame rearrangements with V and J called. Such tables lack part of the clones; where checked against another copy, unresolved V genes explain under half of the gap, and the rest is unexplained. Present in this sample are 150,000 to 160,000 clones, roughly 80% of which were seen just once. The biggest ten clones account for approximately 30% of the sample. Material for sequencing was peripheral blood. Every receptor here comes from a woman aged 60 to 75 with acute or convalescent COVID-19.

Of note for this clone: One end of the junction is discordant with germline, which a read error may explain. The genes are TRBV28 and TRBJ2-3; the D gene is possibly TRBD1 (5 bases). The germline V gene encodes CDR1 MDHEN and CDR2 SYDVKM. CDR3 size: 14 residues. CDR3: CHVVRGASTDTQYF. The CDR3 DNA follows: TGCCACGTCGTACGTGGGGCATCCACAGATACGCAGTATTTT.

The chain joins TRBV11-2 to TRBJ1-5; TRBD1 is a possible D gene (6 bases). CDR3 length: 15 amino acids. Germline values: CDR1 SGHAT, CDR2 FQNNGV. Trimming left V 5 bases short and J 3 bases short, with 14 bases between. Here the CDR3 reads CASSRSTGSNQPQHF. The CDR3 coding sequence is TGTGCCAGCAGCCGGAGCACAGGGTCCAATCAGCCCCAGCATTTT.

The chain recombines TRBV29-1 with TRBJ2-3, with D uncertain. CDR1 and CDR2 from the germline V gene are SQVTM and ANQGSEA. The V and J ends lost 1 base and 2 bases respectively, with 7 bases between them. The CDR3 sequence is 13 residues long. The CDR3 here is CSVEGGFTDTQYF. As DNA, the CDR3 is TGCAGCGTTGAAGGAGGTTTCACAGATACGCAGTATTTT.

The chain links TRBV11-2 to TRBJ1-6; 7 bases are shared with TRBD1. Germline V CDR1 and CDR2: SGHAT, FQNNGV. With V trimmed by 0 bases and J by 9 bases, 5 bases remained unmatched. This CDR3 has 15 amino acids. CDR3 sequence (DNA): TGTGCCAGCAGCTTAGAGAACAGGGGAAGTTCACCCCTCCACTTT. Residues: CASSLENRGSSPLHF.

V gene TRBV7-8 combines with J gene TRBJ1-1, with D unclear. Germline loops: CDR1 SGHVS, CDR2 FQNEAQ. V was cut by 5 bases and J by 4 bases, with 20 bases left in between. CDR3 length: 16 residues. This CDR3 reads CASSQAPATVFTEAFF. In DNA form, the CDR3 reads TGTGCCAGCAGCCAAGCGCCCGCTACAGTATTCACTGAAGCTTTCTTT.

The chain has TRBV7-9 and TRBJ2-3; the D gene is possibly TRBD1 (6 bases). Trimming took 10 bases from V and 2 from J, leaving 19 bases between them. The CDR3 consists of 15 residues. CDR1 SEHNR and CDR2 FQNEAQ come from the germline V gene (reference sequence). CDR3 in amino acids: CATPTGALFTDTQYF. CDR3 sequence (DNA): TGTGCCACCCCGACAGGTGCACTCTTCACAGATACGCAGTATTTT.

The chain is built from TRBV5-1 and TRBJ1-6; 7 positions agree with TRBD1. From germline, CDR1 is SGHRS and CDR2 YFSETQ. V was clipped by 4 bases and J by 6 bases; unmatched bases: 7. There are 15 residues in the CDR3. This CDR3 reads CASSPTGTANSPLHF. The CDR3 coding sequence is TGCGCCAGCAGCCCTACCGGGACAGCTAATTCACCCCTCCACTTT.

The rearrangement uses TRBV5-1 and TRBJ2-6; tentative D call: TRBD1 (5 bases). The CDR3 spans 14 residues. V shed 2 bases and J shed 2 bases, with 5 bases lying between them. Looked up from germline, CDR1 is SGHRS and CDR2 is YFSETQ. The CDR3 DNA sequence: TGCGCCAGCAGCTTAGGGGCTGGGGCCAACGTCCTGACTTTC. It translates to CASSLGAGANVLTF.

CDR3 loop: CASSNRDPGAPLHF. The CDR3 bases are TGTGCCAGTAGTAACCGGGATCCGGGGGCACCCCTCCACTTT. The chain links TRBV19 to TRBJ1-6; D perhaps matches TRBD1 (5 bases). The germline CDR1 and CDR2 sequences are LNHDA and SQIVND (reference sequence). There are 14 residues in the CDR3. V was clipped by 4 bases and J by 11 bases, with 15 bases between them.

The gene calls are TRBV9 and TRBJ1-3; D is perhaps TRBD1 (6 bases). The CDR3 covers 16 residues. The V and J ends lost 0 bases and 4 bases respectively, with 14 bases between them. Germline lookup yields CDR1 SGDLS and CDR2 YYNGEE. Written as DNA, the CDR3 is TGTGCCAGCAGCGTAGGTTCGAGGGGGACAGGAAACACCATATATTTT. Translated: CASSVGSRGTGNTIYF.

The chain recombines TRBV18 with TRBJ2-4, with 7 bases identical to TRBD1. CDR1 is KGHSH, CDR2 LQKENI, per germline. V lost 0 bases to trimming and J lost 3 bases; unmatched junction nucleotides: 2. CDR3 length: 15 residues. CDR3 protein: CASSPPNRGKNIQYF. In nucleotides, the CDR3 is TGTGCCAGCTCACCACCGAACAGGGGCAAAAACATTCAGTACTTC.

V is TRBV5-1 and J is TRBJ2-2; D remains ambiguous. The CDR3 runs 15 residues. CDR1 SGHRS and CDR2 YFSETQ come from the germline V gene. V was shortened by 0 bases and J by 6 bases, with 12 bases between the two germline ends. For the CDR3, the DNA is TGCGCCAGCAGCTTGGCGTCCGGGTCCCCCGGGGAGCTGTTTTTT. Its protein is CASSLASGSPGELFF.

The V and J genes are TRBV18 and TRBJ2-3; 7 bases are shared with TRBD1. Germline V gene sequence: CDR1 KGHSH, CDR2 LQKENI. This CDR3 is 15 amino acids long. The ends lost 4 bases at V and 4 bases at J; junction bases unmatched: 8. The CDR3 DNA reads TGTGCCAGCTCACTTGACAGGGTTAAAGCAGATACGCAGTATTTT. Translating it yields CASSLDRVKADTQYF.

Ten or more counts support this clone. The chain employs TRBV9 and TRBJ1-1; D might be TRBD1 (5 bases). Germline loops: CDR1 SGDLS, CDR2 YYNGEE. The CDR3 spans 15 residues. The germline V and J ends were trimmed by 0 bases and 2 bases, with 11 bases remaining between them. CDR3 residues: CASSVEGQGNTEAFF. In nucleotides, the CDR3 is TGTGCCAGCAGCGTAGAGGGGCAGGGTAACACTGAAGCTTTCTTT.

The rearrangement joins TRBV5-1 to TRBJ1-4, with 8 bases aligning to TRBD1. The CDR3 totals 13 residues. After removal of 5 bases from V and 8 bases from J, the junction contained 5 bases not matched to a gene. The V gene's germline CDR1 is SGHRS and CDR2 YFSETQ. CDR3 amino acids: CASRLDRVEKLFF. CDR3 nucleotides: TGCGCCAGCAGACTGGACAGGGTGGAAAAACTGTTTTTT.

The rearrangement joins TRBV5-1 to TRBJ2-1, with 8 bases that match TRBD2. V trimming: 2 bases; J trimming: 0 bases; junction bases outside the gene matches: 1. CDR1 and CDR2 from the germline V gene are SGHRS and YFSETQ. This CDR3 spans 15 amino acids. The CDR3 sequence: CASSFGGASYNEQFF. CDR3 DNA sequence: TGCGCCAGCAGCTTCGGGGGGGCCTCCTACAATGAGCAGTTCTTC.

The chain is built from TRBV6-5 and TRBJ1-2; 10 bases map to TRBD1. Germline CDR1 and CDR2: MNHEY and SVGAGI. J was trimmed by 8 bases and V by 6 bases; bases with no gene match: 12. The length of the CDR3 is 15 residues. The CDR3 nucleotides are TGTGCCAGCAGGGGGACAGGGGAAGGCGCGAAAGGCTACACCTTC. Residues: CASRGTGEGAKGYTF.

DNA for the CDR3: TGTGCCGGGTCCGGGACTACGAACACCGGGGAGCTGTTTTTT. Encoded protein: CAGSGTTNTGELFF. The V and J genes are TRBV6-6 and TRBJ2-2; 7 bases match TRBD2. Germline CDR1 MNHNY, CDR2 SVGAGI (reference sequence). With V trimmed by 11 bases and J by 0 bases, 6 bases remained unmatched. The CDR3 consists of 14 residues.

V usage is TRBV2 and J usage is TRBJ1-4, with unresolved D. V lost 6 bases and J 0 bases, leaving 5 bases between the germline ends. Germline V gene sequence: CDR1 SNHLY, CDR2 FYNNEI. This CDR3 spans 13 amino acids. CDR3 sequence (DNA): TGTGCCAGCAGACGAGCAACTAATGAAAAACTGTTTTTT. Translation gives CASRRATNEKLFF.

The CDR3 loop reads CASSYGRAIGNQPQHF. CDR3 bases: TGTGCCAGCAGTTACGGCAGGGCTATAGGAAATCAGCCCCAGCATTTT. This sequence joins TRBV6-6 and TRBJ1-5, with TRBD1 as a possible D gene (5 bases). V shed 2 bases and J shed 4 bases, with 15 bases lying between them. The CDR3 sequence is 16 residues long. Germline V gene data show CDR1 as MNHNY and CDR2 as SVGAGI (reference sequence).

The V and J genes are TRBV21-1 and TRBJ1-2; TRBD1 is the table's D call, not checked against the DNA. TRBV21-1 is a recognized pseudogene. The CDR3 totals 15 residues. This chain's CDR3 is CASSKGAGENYGYTF. CDR3 DNA sequence: TGTGCCAGCAGCAAAGGGGCAGGGGAGAACTATGGCTACACCTTC.

The chain couples TRBV19 to TRBJ1-2; 7 bases line up with TRBD1. V trimming: 6 bases; J trimming: 3 bases; junction bases outside the gene matches: 7. This CDR3 has 14 amino acids. Germline CDR1 and CDR2: LNHDA and SQIVND (reference sequence). CDR3: CASSKRDSDYGYTF. The CDR3, as DNA: TGTGCCAGTAGCAAAAGGGACAGCGACTATGGCTACACCTTC.

The chain couples TRBV4-1 to TRBJ1-4, with 9 bases aligning to TRBD1. V shed 4 bases, J shed 7 bases, and the junction held 10 bases outside the gene matches. Germline V CDR1 and CDR2: MGHRA, YSYEKL. This CDR3 has 16 amino acids. This CDR3 reads CASSRQPGTGSEKLFF. The CDR3 nucleotides read TGCGCCAGCAGCCGACAACCGGGGACAGGGTCTGAAAAACTGTTTTTT.

This chain links TRBV7-8 with TRBJ2-7; 8 bases line up with TRBD1. V shed 5 bases and J 5 bases; nucleotides not matched to a gene: 5. Per the germline V gene, CDR1 is SGHVS and CDR2 is FQNEAQ. The CDR3 sequence is 13 residues long. The CDR3 region is CASSRRTGNEQYF. The CDR3, as DNA: TGTGCCAGCAGCCGAAGGACAGGGAACGAGCAGTACTTC.

This clone has a single count. The chain has TRBV7-9 and TRBJ1-2, with D possibly TRBD1 on 6 matching bases. With 5 bases removed from V and 4 bases from J, the gap between germline ends came to 14 bases. The germline V gene encodes CDR1 SEHNR and CDR2 FQNEAQ (reference sequence). The CDR3 is 14 amino acids. CDR3 loop: CASSLPGQVYGYTF. The CDR3 DNA reads as TGTGCCAGCAGCCTGCCGGGACAAGTCTATGGCTACACCTTC.

The chain carries TRBV10-3 and TRBJ2-7; 9 nucleotides line up with TRBD1. The CDR3 length is 13 residues. CDR1 and CDR2 from the germline V gene are ENHRY and SYGVKD. The V gene end was trimmed by 7 bases and the J gene end by 2 bases; junction bases not matched to a gene: 3. The DNA of the CDR3 is TGTGCCATCATGACAGGGGGTACCTACGAGCAGTACTTC. Protein: CAIMTGGTYEQYF.

The chain employs TRBV5-5 and TRBJ1-2; D perhaps matches TRBD1 (6 bases). V was trimmed by 0 bases and J by 8 bases, leaving 17 bases between them. This CDR3 is built from 15 residues. Germline values: CDR1 SGHKS, CDR2 YYEKEE (reference sequence). The CDR3 sequence: CASSLGDLGARGYTF. CDR3 bases: TGTGCCAGCAGCTTGGGTGATCTGGGGGCGCGAGGCTACACCTTC.

The J gene is TRBJ1-2, the V gene TRBV18; possibly TRBD1 for D (5 bases). Between the trimmed V and J ends, which lost 6 bases and 8 bases, there was a span of 19 bases. Germline assignment: CDR1 KGHSH and CDR2 LQKENI. The CDR3 covers 14 residues. The CDR3 is CASSLAQGIDGYTF. CDR3 bases: TGTGCCAGCTCGCTCGCCCAGGGAATTGACGGCTACACCTTC.

CDR3 amino acids: CSATRHGYTF. CDR3 DNA: TGCAGTGCCACGAGGCATGGCTACACCTTC. The chain carries TRBV20-1 and TRBJ1-2; D is uncertain. Trimming removed 6 bases from V and 6 bases from J, with 8 bases in between. CDR1 and CDR2 from the germline V gene are DFQATT and SNEGSKA (reference sequence). The CDR3 runs 10 residues.

DNA of the CDR3: TGTGCCAGCAGCTTAAATAAGGGGTATGAGCAGTTCTTC. This encodes CASSLNKGYEQFF. V usage is TRBV11-3 and J usage is TRBJ2-1, with D perhaps matching TRBD1 (5 bases). This CDR3 has 13 amino acids. Per germline, CDR1 SGHNT and CDR2 YENEEA. Trimming left V 2 bases short and J 8 bases short, with 10 bases between.

This clone has only a few counts. J is TRBJ1-5 and V is TRBV19; tentatively, D is TRBD1 (6 bases). V dropped 3 bases and J dropped 7 bases, with 25 bases sitting between them. From germline, CDR1 is LNHDA and CDR2 SQIVND (reference sequence). CDR3 length equals 18 residues. The CDR3 loop reads CASSILGGLQGLKQPQHF. In nucleotides, the CDR3 is TGTGCCAGTAGTATTCTAGGTGGGTTACAGGGCTTGAAACAGCCCCAGCATTTT. Variable domain in full (rest from reference TRBV19 and TRBJ1-5): DGGITQSPKYLFRKEGQNVTLSCEQNLNHDAMYWYRQDPGQGLRLIYYSQIVNDFQKGDIAEGYSVSREKKESFPLTVTSAQKNPTAFYLCASSILGGLQGLKQPQHFGDGTRLSIL.